The 2 T cell receptor beta chains below were found in one sample sequenced in a study of Graves' ophthalmopathy and Graves' hyperthyroidism. Investigators amplified TCR beta CDR3 regions from RNA transcripts. The first-round RT-PCR employed HTBI primers together with the Qiagen OneStep RT-PCR kit. A multiplex PCR was then performed as the second round. Each CDR3 protein is one row after TCRdb ran MiXCR on the multiplex PCR reads. This sample carries some 1.1 million distinct CDR3 sequences, about 40% of them seen once, and the ten largest clones take more than 9.5%. Specimen: peripheral blood or thyroid tissue (not recorded which). Every receptor here comes from an adult man with Graves' hyperthyroidism.

This clonotype was counted a few times. Its ends do not fully match the called genes, so a read error is possible. The CDR3 DNA follows: TGCAGCGTTTCGACAGGGTCGGGGACTGAAACTTTCTTT. Its protein is CSVSTGSGTETFF. The chain links TRBV29-1 to TRBJ1-1; 7 bases match TRBD1. This CDR3 contains 13 residues. Germline V lookup: CDR1 SQVTM, CDR2 ANQGSEA.

This clonotype showed up just a few times. V usage is TRBV12-3 or TRBV12-4 and J usage is TRBJ2-5; D is undetermined. Trimming shortened V by 8 bases and J by 5 bases, and 15 bases separated the two germline ends. There are 13 residues in the CDR3. CDR3 loop: CASGERVTETQYF. The CDR3 bases are TGTGCCAGCGGGGAACGGGTAACGGAGACCCAGTACTTC.